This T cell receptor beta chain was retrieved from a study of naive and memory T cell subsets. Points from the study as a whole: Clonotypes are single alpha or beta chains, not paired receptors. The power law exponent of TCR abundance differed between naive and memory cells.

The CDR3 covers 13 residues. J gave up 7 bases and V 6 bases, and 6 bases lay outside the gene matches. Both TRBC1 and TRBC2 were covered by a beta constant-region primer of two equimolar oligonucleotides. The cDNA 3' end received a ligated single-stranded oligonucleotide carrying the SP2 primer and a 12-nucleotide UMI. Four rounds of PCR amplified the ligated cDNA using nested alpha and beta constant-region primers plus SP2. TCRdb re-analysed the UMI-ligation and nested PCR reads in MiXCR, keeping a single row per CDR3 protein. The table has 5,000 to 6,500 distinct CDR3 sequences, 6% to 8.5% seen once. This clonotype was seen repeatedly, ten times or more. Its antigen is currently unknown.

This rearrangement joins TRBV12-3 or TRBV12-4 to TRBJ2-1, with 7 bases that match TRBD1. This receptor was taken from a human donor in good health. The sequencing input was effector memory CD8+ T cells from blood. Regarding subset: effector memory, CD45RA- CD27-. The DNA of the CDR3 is TGTGCCAGCAGAAACGACAGGGAGAATGAGCAGTTCTTC. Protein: CASRNDRENEQFF.